This T cell receptor beta chain emerged from a study of blood T cell repertoires in COVID-19. Study overall: Samples came from the United States, Italy and Spain, spanning acute and convalescent COVID-19.

Allocation to cohorts depended on clinical history reported by the participants. What the recovered Cohort 3 donors had was two negative PCRs, clearance, or symptom resolution. Germline V lookup: CDR1 KGHSY, CDR2 FQNENV. Between the trimmed V and J ends, which lost 5 bases and 7 bases, there was a span of 18 bases. The CDR3 has 15 residues. Generated by immunoSEQ multiplex PCR, the TCRdb table keeps only in-frame clones and is missing some. The data contain 290,000 or so clones, 86% of them singletons. The rearrangement joins TRBV16 to TRBJ2-1; D is possibly TRBD2 (8 bases). Material for sequencing was PBMCs or T cells enriched from blood (not recorded which). This receptor was identified in a woman between 18 and 30 years old who had recovered from COVID-19. CDR3 DNA sequence: TGTGCCAGCAGCGTAGCGGGACAGTCCTTAAATGAGCAGTTCTTC. Translated, it gives CASSVAGQSLNEQFF.